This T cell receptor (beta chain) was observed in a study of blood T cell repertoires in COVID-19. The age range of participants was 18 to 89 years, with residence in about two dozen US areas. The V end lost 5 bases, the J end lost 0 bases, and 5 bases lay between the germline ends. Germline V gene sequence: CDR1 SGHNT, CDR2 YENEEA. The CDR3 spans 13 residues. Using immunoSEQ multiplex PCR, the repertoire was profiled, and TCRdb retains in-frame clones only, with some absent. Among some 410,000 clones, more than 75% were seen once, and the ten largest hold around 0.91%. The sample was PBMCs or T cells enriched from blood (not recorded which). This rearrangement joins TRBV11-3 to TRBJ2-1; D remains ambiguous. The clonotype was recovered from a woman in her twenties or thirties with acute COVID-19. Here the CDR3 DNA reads TGTGCCAGCAGCCGGAGCTCCTACAATGAGCAGTTCTTC. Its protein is CASSRSSYNEQFF.